This entry lists 5 T cell receptor beta chains sequenced from one sample in a study of T-cell memory formation after mild COVID-19. TCRdb independently ran MiXCR on the 5' RACE reads; one entry per CDR3 protein. Of 280,000 or so distinct CDR3 sequences in the sample, over 7% are singletons; the top ten hold 22%. Material: PBMCs or a T cell subset sorted from them (not recorded which). All receptors come from a man aged 18 to 30 who had mild COVID-19 (a few samples of this study predate the infection). Cell type and time point are not known.

The chain is built from TRBV5-1 and TRBJ2-7; a possible D gene is TRBD2 (6 bases). V lost 3 bases and J lost 1, with 11 bases in between. This CDR3 contains 14 residues. Germline values: CDR1 SGHRS, CDR2 YFSETQ. CDR3 sequence reads: CASSWGDGSYEQYV. DNA of the CDR3: TGCGCCAGCAGCTGGGGGGACGGATCCTACGAGCAGTACGTC.

The gene calls are TRBV12-3 or TRBV12-4 and TRBJ2-7; no clear D gene. This CDR3 comprises 14 residues. Trimming removed 0 bases at V and 7 bases at J, with 13 bases between. The CDR3 loop is CASSLAYSGSEQYF. CDR3 bases: TGTGCCAGCAGTTTAGCCTATTCCGGCTCTGAGCAGTACTTC.

The CDR3 region is CASSDEHGTGLNYGYTF. As DNA, the CDR3 is TGCGCCAGCAGCGACGAACATGGGACAGGGCTGAACTATGGCTACACCTTC. The chain links TRBV5-1 to TRBJ1-2; TRBD1 matches 9 bases. Germline loops: CDR1 SGHRS, CDR2 YFSETQ. V lost 4 bases to trimming and J lost 2 bases; unmatched junction nucleotides: 12. There are 17 residues in the CDR3.

The chain employs TRBV6-5 and TRBJ2-5; D is undetermined. The germline V gene has CDR1 MNHEY and CDR2 SVGAGI. Trimming pared 6 bases from V and 1 base from J, leaving 12 bases between. The CDR3 runs to 14 residues. This CDR3 is CASSYRWAQETQYF. CDR3 in DNA: TGTGCCAGCAGCTATAGGTGGGCCCAAGAGACCCAGTACTTC.

This chain links TRBV5-1 with TRBJ2-5; D possibly corresponds to TRBD2 (7 bases). The CDR3 covers 15 residues. Trimming took 1 base from V and 4 from J, leaving 14 bases between them. CDR1 and CDR2 from the germline V gene are SGHRS and YFSETQ. Written as DNA, the CDR3 is TGCGCCAGCAGCTTGCAGTGGGGGGGCACAGAGACCCAGTACTTC. Protein product: CASSLQWGGTETQYF.